These 12 T cell receptor beta chains share one sample of origin, sequenced in a study of T cell responses to AZD1222 COVID-19 vaccine. TCRdb's copy holds only in-frame clones and misses some; the assay was immunoSEQ multiplex PCR. The sample lists fewer than 150,000 clones, roughly 86% occurring once. The starting material was peripheral blood, obtained 28 days after the second AZD1222 dose. The source of these receptors is an adult who received the AZD1222 COVID-19 vaccine.

Points on this clone: An end of the junction differs from the germline gene, which may be a read error. The V gene is TRBV19, the J gene TRBJ1-5; 8 nucleotides line up with TRBD1. The CDR3 is 14 residues long. Germline V gene data show CDR1 as LNHDA and CDR2 as SQIVND (reference sequence). The CDR3: CASSESGGNQPQHF. In DNA form, the CDR3 reads TGTGCCAGTAGTGAATCAGGGGGCAACCAGCCCCAGCATTTT.

This rearrangement joins TRBV5-1 to TRBJ1-4; a possible D gene is TRBD1 (6 bases). CDR3 length: 16 amino acids. V was trimmed by 4 bases and J by 6 bases, leaving 19 bases between them. Germline V gives CDR1 SGHRS, CDR2 YFSETQ. Here the CDR3 DNA reads TGCGCCAGCAGCCCTAGCCTGACAGGAGGCGATGAAAAACTGTTTTTT. Its translation: CASSPSLTGGDEKLFF.

This chain joins TRBV7-2 and TRBJ1-2; tentative D call: TRBD1 (6 bases). V was cut by 1 base and J by 8 bases, with 17 bases left in between. This CDR3 contains 15 residues. Looked up from germline, CDR1 is SGHTA and CDR2 is FQGNSA. In DNA, the CDR3 is TGTGCCAGCAGCTTAGAAGGGACAAGGGGGATCGGCTACACCTTC. The encoded protein is CASSLEGTRGIGYTF. The variable domain in full, completed from reference TRBV7-2 and TRBJ1-2, reads GAGVSQSPSNKVTEKGKDVELRCDPISGHTALYWYRQSLGQGLEFLIYFQGNSAPDKSGLPSDRFSAERTGGSVSTLTIQRTQQEDSAVYLCASSLEGTRGIGYTFGSGTRLTVV.

This clone has only one observation. The rearrangement uses TRBV11-1 and TRBJ1-3, with D hard to call. CDR1 and CDR2 from the germline V gene are SGHAT and FQDESV (reference sequence). This CDR3 region has 15 residues. The V and J ends lost 3 bases and 0 bases respectively, with 9 bases between them. The CDR3 DNA is TGTGCCAGCAGCTTTCTTCCAGTCTCTGGAAACACCATATATTTT. It is translated as CASSFLPVSGNTIYF.

The gene calls are TRBV27 and TRBJ1-1, with unresolved D. CDR3 size: 13 residues. Trimming cost V 2 bases and J 2 bases, with 6 bases left between them. In germline, CDR1 is MNHEY, CDR2 SMNVEV (reference sequence). CDR3 in DNA: TGTGCCAGCAGTTTAGGCAAAAACACTGAAGCTTTCTTT. Translating gives CASSLGKNTEAFF.

The gene calls are TRBV5-1 and TRBJ2-5; D is uncertain. The germline CDR1 and CDR2 sequences are SGHRS and YFSETQ. This CDR3 is 15 amino acids long. V was cut by 0 bases and J by 0 bases, with 9 bases left in between. CDR3 nucleotides: TGCGCCAGCAGCTTGGACGTGGGGTACCAAGAGACCCAGTACTTC. Amino acid sequence: CASSLDVGYQETQYF.

This clone was seen many times. The V and J genes are TRBV27 and TRBJ2-1, with D possibly TRBD2 on 7 matching bases. V was cut by 5 bases and J by 0 bases, with 17 bases left in between. CDR1 and CDR2 (germline): MNHEY, SMNVEV (reference sequence). The CDR3 totals 17 residues. This CDR3 is CASSQGGGPTSYNEQFF. The CDR3 DNA reads TGTGCCAGCAGTCAGGGCGGGGGCCCCACCTCCTACAATGAGCAGTTCTTC.

V gene TRBV7-9 combines with J gene TRBJ2-7; 9 positions agree with TRBD1. The CDR3 consists of 14 residues. Germline CDR1 is SEHNR and CDR2 is FQNEAQ (reference sequence). The V gene end was trimmed by 4 bases and the J gene end by 6 bases; junction bases not matched to a gene: 7. The CDR3 sequence is CASSSGTGSTEQYF. In DNA, the CDR3 is TGTGCCAGCAGCTCCGGGACAGGGAGTACCGAGCAGTACTTC.

The chain links TRBV7-2 to TRBJ2-3, with unresolved D. CDR1 SGHTA and CDR2 FQGNSA come from the germline V gene. The V end was cut by 5 bases, the J end by 7 bases, with 22 bases between. This CDR3 region has 16 residues. The chain's CDR3 is CASSAVGASPQNTQYF. The DNA of the CDR3 is TGTGCCAGCAGCGCCGTCGGCGCTTCCCCCCAAAATACGCAGTATTTT. The full variable domain, completed using reference TRBV7-2 and TRBJ2-3, is GAGVSQSPSNKVTEKGKDVELRCDPISGHTALYWYRQSLGQGLEFLIYFQGNSAPDKSGLPSDRFSAERTGGSVSTLTIQRTQQEDSAVYLCASSAVGASPQNTQYFGPGTRLTVL.

The chain combines TRBV29-1 with TRBJ1-5; 9 nucleotides line up with TRBD1. Losses at the gene ends were 5 bases for V and 5 bases for J; bases not matched to a gene: 7. The germline CDR1 and CDR2 sequences are SQVTM and ANQGSEA. This CDR3 contains 14 residues. The CDR3 DNA reads TGCAGCGTTCGACAGGGGGAAGGGTATCAGCCCCAGCATTTT. Translated, it gives CSVRQGEGYQPQHF. Looking up the rest from reference TRBV29-1 and TRBJ1-5 gives the full variable domain: SAVISQKPSRDICQRGTSLTIQCQVDSQVTMMFWYRQQPGQSLTLIATANQGSEATYESGFVIDKFPISRPNLTFSTLTVSNMSPEDSSIYLCSVRQGEGYQPQHFGDGTRLSIL.

The rearrangement uses TRBV7-9 and TRBJ2-1; tentative D call: TRBD2 (6 bases). The germline V gene encodes CDR1 SEHNR and CDR2 FQNEAQ (reference sequence). The V end was cut by 5 bases, the J end by 0 bases, with 20 bases between. CDR3 length equals 18 residues. In DNA, the CDR3 is TGTGCCAGCAGCCTCCCTCACGGCGGGGCCGCCTCCTACAATGAGCAGTTCTTC. Translation gives CASSLPHGGAASYNEQFF.

The V gene is TRBV28, the J gene TRBJ1-1; D is ambiguous. Deletions cut 3 bases from V and 5 bases from J, with 7 bases between. Per the germline V gene, CDR1 is MDHEN and CDR2 is SYDVKM. This CDR3 comprises 12 residues. The chain's CDR3 is CASSFGGTEAFF. CDR3 DNA sequence: TGTGCCAGCAGTTTCGGCGGGACTGAAGCTTTCTTT.